These 22 T cell receptor beta chains were sequenced from one sample in a study of blood T cell repertoires in COVID-19. Only in-frame clones appear in the TCRdb table, and some are missing; sequencing was by immunoSEQ multiplex PCR. Of tens of thousands of clones in the sample, around 90% were seen once. The sample was peripheral blood. Source of these receptors: a man between 50 and 59 years old with COVID-19, enrolled during active disease.

This chain uses TRBV19 with TRBJ1-5; D is perhaps TRBD1 (5 bases). This CDR3 has 16 amino acids. V dropped 3 bases and J dropped 2 bases, with 14 bases sitting between them. CDR1 is LNHDA, CDR2 SQIVND, per germline (reference sequence). CDR3 protein: CASSIKQGFGNQPQHF. The CDR3 DNA sequence: TGTGCCAGTAGTATCAAGCAGGGATTCGGCAATCAGCCCCAGCATTTT.

The chain combines TRBV25-1 with TRBJ2-1; 7 bases map to TRBD1. J was trimmed by 0 bases and V by 6 bases; bases with no gene match: 2. In germline, CDR1 is MGHDK, CDR2 SYGVNS. CDR3 length: 14 amino acids. CDR3: CASSTGASYNEQFF. The CDR3 DNA is TGTGCCAGCAGCACAGGGGCCTCCTACAATGAGCAGTTCTTC.

V gene TRBV25-1 combines with J gene TRBJ2-5; unclear D gene. The germline V gene encodes CDR1 MGHDK and CDR2 SYGVNS. The V end was cut by 0 bases, the J end by 4 bases, with 9 bases between. This CDR3 comprises 14 residues. The DNA of the CDR3 is TGTGCCAGCAGTGAATACTGGGCCGGAGAGACCCAGTACTTC. Amino acids: CASSEYWAGETQYF.

The DNA for the CDR3 is TGTGCCAGCACCAGAGCGGGAGTCCGTCAATACGAGCAGTACTTC. Translating gives CASTRAGVRQYEQYF. V gene TRBV2 combines with J gene TRBJ2-7; 8 bases line up with TRBD2. J lost 4 bases, V lost 7 bases, and 12 bases had no gene match. CDR1 is SNHLY and CDR2 is FYNNEI in the germline V gene. The CDR3 is made up of 15 amino acids.

The CDR3 is CASSPRPPSQGGTEAFF. The CDR3 bases are TGCGCCAGCAGCCCGCGGCCCCCAAGTCAGGGTGGTACTGAAGCTTTCTTT. The V gene is TRBV4-3, the J gene TRBJ1-1; possibly TRBD1 for D (5 bases). V was cut by 4 bases and J by 5 bases, with 23 bases left in between. CDR1 is LGHNA and CDR2 is YSLEER in the germline V gene. There are 17 residues in the CDR3.

This clone was found a few times. The chain recombines TRBV2 with TRBJ2-7; 8 nucleotides align to TRBD1. Germline loops: CDR1 SNHLY, CDR2 FYNNEI. Losses at the gene ends were 9 bases for V and 1 base for J; bases not matched to a gene: 5. The CDR3 consists of 13 residues. The CDR3 region is CASGDRRSYEQYF. The CDR3 region has the DNA TGTGCCAGTGGGGACAGGAGGTCCTACGAGCAGTACTTC.

The gene calls are TRBV24-1 and TRBJ2-1, with 8 bases aligning to TRBD2. The CDR3 has 14 amino acids. Looked up from germline, CDR1 is KGHDR and CDR2 is SFDVKD. V lost 9 bases to trimming and J lost 8 bases; unmatched junction nucleotides: 11. The CDR3 sequence is CATLGKRGPDEQFF. The CDR3 DNA is TGTGCCACCCTCGGGAAGCGGGGGCCGGATGAGCAGTTCTTC.

The chain combines TRBV7-3 with TRBJ1-1; D is ambiguous. The CDR3 covers 13 residues. Germline CDR1 reads SGHTA; CDR2 reads FQGTGA. The V end was cut by 3 bases, the J end by 1 base, with 6 bases between. The CDR3 is CASSLAPNTEAFF. CDR3 nucleotide sequence: TGTGCCAGCAGCTTGGCCCCGAACACTGAAGCTTTCTTT.

The chain couples TRBV11-3 to TRBJ2-1; 15 positions match TRBD2. J lost 2 bases, V lost 1 base, and 6 bases had no gene match. Germline V lookup: CDR1 SGHNT, CDR2 YENEEA. The CDR3 extends over 19 amino acids. The chain's CDR3 is CASSLGTSGRAGTYNEQFF. DNA for the CDR3: TGTGCCAGCAGCTTAGGGACTAGCGGGAGGGCGGGGACCTACAATGAGCAGTTCTTC.

The chain has TRBV19 and TRBJ1-3; D not certain. Trimming removed 5 bases from V and 0 bases from J, with 14 bases in between. There are 16 residues in the CDR3. Germline-derived CDR1 and CDR2 are LNHDA and SQIVND (reference sequence). CDR3 amino acids: CASSASLGSSGNTIYF. CDR3 bases: TGTGCCAGTAGTGCAAGTCTGGGGAGCTCTGGAAACACCATATATTTT. Looking up the rest from reference TRBV19 and TRBJ1-3 gives the full variable domain: DGGITQSPKYLFRKEGQNVTLSCEQNLNHDAMYWYRQDPGQGLRLIYYSQIVNDFQKGDIAEGYSVSREKKESFPLTVTSAQKNPTAFYLCASSASLGSSGNTIYFGEGSWLTVV.

CDR3 sequence reads: CASSQEPQGVEAFF. CDR3 DNA sequence: TGCGCCAGCAGCCAAGAACCGCAAGGGGTTGAAGCTTTCTTT. The gene calls are TRBV4-1 and TRBJ1-1, with a weak D call TRBD1 (5 bases). The length of the CDR3 is 14 residues. V was clipped by 0 bases and J by 7 bases, with 12 bases between them. Germline V gene data show CDR1 as MGHRA and CDR2 as YSYEKL.

The chain combines TRBV5-1 with TRBJ2-5; tentatively, D is TRBD2 (6 bases). The germline gives CDR1 SGHRS, CDR2 YFSETQ. This CDR3 is 15 amino acids long. V lost 0 bases, J lost 5 bases, and 14 bases lay in between. The DNA for the CDR3 is TGCGCCAGCAGCTTGGACACCCGGGACTGGGAGACCCAGTACTTC. Protein: CASSLDTRDWETQYF.

This clone appeared a single time. The V and J genes are TRBV5-1 and TRBJ2-3; weak D call: TRBD1 (5 bases). The CDR3 is 12 residues long. Germline CDR1 and CDR2: SGHRS and YFSETQ. Trimming stripped 4 bases from V and 5 bases from J, with 8 bases between. CDR3 nucleotides: TGCGCCAGCAGCCCGCAGGGAGATACGCAGTATTTT. Translation gives CASSPQGDTQYF. The whole variable domain, remainder taken from reference TRBV5-1 and TRBJ2-3, is KAGVTQTPRYLIKTRGQQVTLSCSPISGHRSVSWYQQTPGQGLQFLFEYFSETQRNKGNFPGRFSGRQFSNSRSEMNVSTLELGDSALYLCASSPQGDTQYFGPGTRLTVL.

As for this clone: Other DNA sequences in the sample encode the same CDR3. V gene TRBV29-1 combines with J gene TRBJ2-7; D ambiguous. Germline CDR1 reads SQVTM; CDR2 reads ANQGSEA. CDR3 length: 11 amino acids. V lost 3 bases, J lost 1 base, and 4 bases lay in between. CDR3 in DNA: TGCAGCGTTGAGGCTTCCTACGAGCAGTACTTC. Protein: CSVEASYEQYF.

The V gene is TRBV25-1, the J gene TRBJ2-7; D gene uncertain. There are 17 residues in the CDR3. Between the trimmed V and J ends, which lost 4 bases and 3 bases, there was a span of 22 bases. Germline V gene data show CDR1 as MGHDK and CDR2 as SYGVNS. The CDR3 DNA reads TGTGCCAGCAGTGGATCCACCACTTCCCCAACGCACTACGAGCAGTACTTC. It specifies CASSGSTTSPTHYEQYF.

V usage is TRBV5-1 and J usage is TRBJ1-1; perhaps TRBD1 as D (5 bases). The V and J ends lost 0 bases and 0 bases respectively, with 12 bases between them. The CDR3 totals 16 residues. The germline V gene has CDR1 SGHRS and CDR2 YFSETQ. CDR3 DNA sequence: TGCGCCAGCAGCTTGGGCGGACACGTTATGAACACTGAAGCTTTCTTT. Protein sequence: CASSLGGHVMNTEAFF.

The chain links TRBV6-2 or TRBV6-3 to TRBJ2-5; 15 bases are shared with TRBD2. CDR1 and CDR2 (germline): MNHEY, SVGEGT. The ends lost 6 bases at V and 1 base at J; junction bases unmatched: 9. The CDR3 spans 18 residues. The CDR3 DNA follows: TGTGCCAGCAGCCCTGGACTAGCGGGAGGGAGGGCCCAAGAGACCCAGTACTTC. The encoded protein is CASSPGLAGGRAQETQYF.

The count of this clone is one. This sequence joins TRBV6-5 and TRBJ2-3; TRBD1 is a possible D gene (6 bases). Between the trimmed V and J ends, which lost 7 bases and 4 bases, there was a span of 12 bases. Germline V gene sequence: CDR1 MNHEY, CDR2 SVGAGI. This CDR3 region has 13 residues. The CDR3 spells CASKRGSADTQYF. In DNA, the CDR3 is TGTGCCAGCAAAAGGGGGTCGGCAGATACGCAGTATTTT.

This chain uses TRBV4-1 with TRBJ2-7; 16 bases are a match to TRBD2. This CDR3 has 16 residues. Per germline, CDR1 MGHRA and CDR2 YSYEKL. Germline trimming cut 4 bases from V and 6 bases from J; bases unmatched to any gene: 6. This chain's CDR3 is CASSPGLAGGLSEQYF. The CDR3 DNA sequence: TGCGCCAGCAGCCCGGGACTAGCGGGAGGGCTTAGCGAGCAGTACTTC.

The CDR3 coding sequence is TGTGCCATCAGGGTGGGACAGGGCACAGATACGCAGTATTTT. Translating gives CAIRVGQGTDTQYF. This sequence joins TRBV10-3 and TRBJ2-3; 8 bases are a match to TRBD1. CDR3 length: 14 amino acids. V shed 6 bases and J 1 base; nucleotides not matched to a gene: 3. CDR1 is ENHRY, CDR2 SYGVKD, per germline.

The V and J genes are TRBV25-1 and TRBJ1-4; 9 bases are a match to TRBD1. The V segment lost 7 bases and the J segment 6 bases; nucleotides outside the gene matches: 9. CDR1 is MGHDK and CDR2 is SYGVNS in the germline V gene. The CDR3 loop spans 15 amino acids. Written as DNA, the CDR3 is TGTGCCAGCACCGACCCGGGACAGGGCGATGAAAAACTGTTTTTT. Protein product: CASTDPGQGDEKLFF.

CDR3 protein: CASSPPGRGAYEQYF. For the CDR3, the DNA is TGTGCCAGCTCACCACCGGGCAGGGGCGCGTACGAGCAGTACTTC. The chain couples TRBV18 to TRBJ2-7; maybe TRBD1 (6 bases). Germline CDR1 reads KGHSH; CDR2 reads LQKENI. Trimming took off 0 bases at V and 4 bases at J, with 13 bases between the two ends. The CDR3 consists of 15 residues.